This TCR beta chain was identified in a study of OX40 agonist ivuxolimab in advanced cancers. Method: immunoSEQ multiplex PCR; TCRdb's copy keeps in-frame clones and lacks some. Of roughly 5,000 clones in the sample, about 70% were seen once. A word on this clone: The antigen remains undetermined.

The ends were cut back, 6 bases at V and 1 base at J, with 15 bases in the middle. The CDR3 is 15 amino acids. Germline V gives CDR1 MGHDK, CDR2 SYGVNS. Overall study findings and caveats: At 0.1 to 3.0 mg/kg, clonal expansion of CD4+ and CD8+ blood T cells had occurred by week 6.

Sequences were derived from CD4+ or CD8+ T cells sorted from blood, sampled in a trial of the OX40 agonist ivuxolimab. The sequence derives from an adult with an advanced solid tumor such as melanoma, head and neck, liver or kidney cancer. The chain has TRBV25-1 and TRBJ1-2; D not resolved. CDR3 bases: TGTGCCAGCAGAGGAGGGATCAGTAATAACTATGGCTACACCTTC. Its translation is CASRGGISNNYGYTF.